Each of the 5 T cell receptor beta chains below was sequenced from the same sample in a study of T cells in Graves' hyperthyroidism and ophthalmopathy (dated by TCRdb to between 2018 and 2021). The library relied on multiplex PCR. Data came from an Illumina HiSeq 2000. The TCR beta CDR3 regions were amplified from the RNA transcripts. The first round of RT-PCR for the TCR CDR3 was performed with the HTBI primer set and the Qiagen OneStep RT-PCR kit. TCRdb's own reprocessing of the public reads used fastp at Q25 and MiXCR and kept productive beta chains. Identical CDR3 protein sequences are pooled into one entry, listed with their most common genes and DNA. This sample has approximately 590,000 distinct CDR3 sequences in its table, and 40% to 55% of those were observed once. About 7.8% of the sample is in the top ten clones. The sample comprised peripheral blood or thyroid tissue (not recorded which). The receptors were sampled from a woman aged 18-30 years with Graves' hyperthyroidism. Donor details come from another sample of the same person, matched by shared clones.

Points on this clonotype: The junction departs from germline at one end; a sequencing error may be responsible. The chain combines TRBV6-5 with TRBJ1-5; TRBD1 is a possible D gene (6 bases). Germline loops: CDR1 MNHEY, CDR2 SVGAGI. The length of the CDR3 is 15 residues. The CDR3 is CAISSSGGVGQPQHF. CDR3 coding DNA: TGTGCCATCAGTTCCTCGGGGGGCGTCGGTCAGCCCCAGCATTTT.

This chain connects TRBV6-5 to TRBJ1-1; TRBD1 matches at 7 bases. The CDR3 length is 15 residues. V shed 6 bases and J 0 bases; nucleotides not matched to a gene: 7. Germline CDR1 reads MNHEY; CDR2 reads SVGAGI. The CDR3 spells CASRYQGTVNTEAFF. The CDR3 DNA reads as TGTGCCAGCAGATACCAAGGGACAGTGAACACTGAAGCTTTCTTT.

V is TRBV20-1 and J is TRBJ1-1; 10 positions match TRBD1. In germline, CDR1 is DFQATT, CDR2 SNEGSKA (reference sequence). The CDR3 contains 12 residues. Germline trimming cut 7 bases from V and 4 bases from J; bases unmatched to any gene: 3. The CDR3 sequence is CSDRDRGTEAFF. The CDR3 DNA sequence: TGCAGTGACCGGGACAGGGGCACTGAAGCTTTCTTT.

This clonotype was observed a single time. V gene TRBV25-1 combines with J gene TRBJ1-5; D gene ambiguous. Germline V lookup: CDR1 MGHDK, CDR2 SYGVNS. The V end lost 6 bases, the J end lost 5 bases, and 23 bases lay between the germline ends. This CDR3 contains 17 residues. CDR3 sequence reads: CASRKQRGGRVDQPQHF. In nucleotides, the CDR3 is TGTGCCAGCAGGAAACAAAGAGGCGGGAGGGTGGATCAGCCCCAGCATTTT.

The V gene is TRBV7-3, the J gene TRBJ1-4; tentatively, D is TRBD1 (6 bases). The CDR3 spans 13 residues. The ends were cut back, 4 bases at V and 7 bases at J, with 10 bases in the middle. Germline V CDR1 and CDR2: SGHTA, FQGTGA. The CDR3 coding sequence is TGTGCCAGCAGCTGGGGGGGGCCTGAAAAACTGTTTTTT. Its translation: CASSWGGPEKLFF.